The sequence of this T cell receptor (beta chain) was determined in a study of T cell responses to AZD1222 COVID-19 vaccine. Overall study findings and caveats: Baseline seropositivity characterized only six AZD1222 recipients.

Remarks on this clone: What it binds is unknown.

Assay: immunoSEQ multiplex PCR; the TCRdb copy retains only in-frame clones and omits some. The profile covers 150,000 to 180,000 clones, with about 88% appearing a single time and 3% to 3.5% taken by the ten largest. With V trimmed by 6 bases and J by 5 bases, 9 bases remained unmatched. Germline-derived CDR1 and CDR2 are MNHEY and SVGAGI. The CDR3 contains 15 residues. The specimen comprised peripheral blood, sampled on day 0 of AZD1222 vaccination. This receptor was taken from an adult in good health. This sequence joins TRBV6-5 and TRBJ1-5; 8 bases map to TRBD1. For the CDR3, the DNA is TGTGCCAGCAGCCTAGGACAGGGAGGATATCAGCCCCAGCATTTT. Translating it yields CASSLGQGGYQPQHF.